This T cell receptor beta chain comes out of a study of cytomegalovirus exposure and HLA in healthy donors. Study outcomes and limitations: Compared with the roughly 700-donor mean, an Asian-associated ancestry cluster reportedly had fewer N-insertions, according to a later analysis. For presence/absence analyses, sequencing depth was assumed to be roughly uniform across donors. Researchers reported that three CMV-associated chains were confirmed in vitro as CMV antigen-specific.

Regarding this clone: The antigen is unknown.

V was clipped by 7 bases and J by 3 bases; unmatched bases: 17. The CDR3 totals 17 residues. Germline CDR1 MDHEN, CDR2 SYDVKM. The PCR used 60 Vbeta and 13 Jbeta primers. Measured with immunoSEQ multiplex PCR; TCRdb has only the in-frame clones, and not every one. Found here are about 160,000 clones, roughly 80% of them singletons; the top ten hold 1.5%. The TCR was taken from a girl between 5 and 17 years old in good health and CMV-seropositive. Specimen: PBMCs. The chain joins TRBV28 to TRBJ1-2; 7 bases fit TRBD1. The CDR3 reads CASTLQPGAGTDYGYTF. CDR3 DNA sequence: TGTGCCAGCACCCTCCAACCGGGGGCAGGGACAGACTATGGCTACACCTTC.